This is a list of T cell receptor beta chains from one sample in a study of beta chain features in type 1 diabetes. Measured with immunoSEQ multiplex PCR; TCRdb has only the in-frame clones, and not every one. The sample lists more than 300,000 clones; roughly 8% were seen once. Material: central memory CD4+ T cells from blood. Receptors originate from a young woman in good health. Both conserved end residues are part of each CDR3. The D gene is left open where the match is weak. Size is omitted from some rows. Given values are once, few, many or a class for expanded clones.

clone size	V gene	D gene	J gene	CDR3 DNA	CDR3 protein
few	TRBV5-5	NA	TRBJ2-1	TGTGCCAGCAGCTTTGGCGGGACGAACAATGAGCAGTTCTTC	CASSFGGTNNEQFF
few	TRBV28	NA	TRBJ2-6	TGTGGGGGGACACCGCTCTGGTCTGGGGCCAACGTCCTGACTTTC	CGGTPLWSGANVLTF
NA	TRBV27	TRBD1	TRBJ2-1	TGTGCCAGCATTATCCGGGACAGCTCCTACAATGAGCAGTTCTTC	CASIIRDSSYNEQFF
NA	TRBV15	NA	TRBJ2-2	TGTGCCACCAGCAGAGATGGGGGGCTGGGGGAGCTGTTTTTT	CATSRDGGLGELFF
NA	TRBV18	TRBD2	TRBJ2-5	TGTGCCAGCTCTCCAATTGGCGGGAGTTCCCAAGAGACCCAGTACTTC	CASSPIGGSSQETQYF
NA	TRBV9	NA	TRBJ1-3	TGTGCCAGCAGCGTAGGGGGGAATCCCTTGGCTGGAAACACCATATATTTT	CASSVGGNPLAGNTIYF
NA	TRBV2	TRBD2	TRBJ2-1	TGTGCCAGCAGAGGACTAGCGGAGGCGAGTGAGCAGTTCTTC	CASRGLAEASEQFF
few	TRBV7-2	NA	TRBJ2-7	TGTGCCAGCAGCCGTACCTACGAGCAGTACTTC	CASSRTYEQYF
few	TRBV20-1	NA	TRBJ2-7	TGCAGTGCTACAGATTACGAGCAGTACTTC	CSATDYEQYF
few	TRBV9	TRBD2	TRBJ2-3	TGTGCCAGCAGCGTAGATAGCGGGAGCACAGATACGCAGTATTTT	CASSVDSGSTDTQYF
few	TRBV5-4	TRBD1	TRBJ2-3	TGTGCCAGCAGCGCCACAGGGGTTGGCCCAGATACGCAGTATTTT	CASSATGVGPDTQYF
few	TRBV7-2	NA	TRBJ1-4	TGTGCCAGCAGCTTAGGGGACCCTAAACGAGAAAAACTGTTTTTT	CASSLGDPKREKLFF
NA	TRBV7-2	NA	TRBJ1-5	TGTGCCAGCAGCCAAGGGCCAGCTCAGCCCCAGCATTTT	CASSQGPAQPQHF
few	TRBV21-1	NA	TRBJ2-7	TGTGCCAGCAGCCGACCTAGCGGGTACGAGCAGTACTTC	CASSRPSGYEQYF
NA	TRBV27	NA	TRBJ2-5	TGTGCCAGCAGGGACTTGCGTCAAGAGACCCAGTACTTC	CASRDLRQETQYF
NA	TRBV29-1	NA	TRBJ2-1	TGCAGTGAGAGCTCCTACAATGAGCAGTTCTTC	CSESSYNEQFF
few	TRBV5-1	TRBD2	TRBJ2-5	TGCGCCAGCAGCTTGGCCTTACTAGCGGGAGGGCCGCAAGAGACCCAGTACTTC	CASSLALLAGGPQETQYF
NA	TRBV7-3	NA	TRBJ2-5	TGTGCCAGCAGCCAAGGAGGGACCCAGTACTTC	CASSQGGTQYF
NA	TRBV7-3	NA	TRBJ2-7	TGTGCCAGCAGCTTAAAGACCCCAAACGAGCAGTACTTC	CASSLKTPNEQYF
NA	TRBV21-1	NA	TRBJ1-1	TGTGCCAGCAGCAGAAAGGGCGGGGAGGCGAACACTGAAGCTTTCTTT	CASSRKGGEANTEAFF
few	TRBV2	TRBD1	TRBJ2-7	TGTGCCAGCAGGGAACCGGGACAGGGATACGAGCAGTACTTC	CASREPGQGYEQYF
NA	TRBV4-3	NA	TRBJ2-2	TGCGCCAGCAGCCTCGAGCTCGGTGGGGGATACCACACCGGGGAGCTGTTTTTT	CASSLELGGGYHTGELFF
NA	TRBV28	NA	TRBJ2-3	TGTGCCAGCAGCTCTAGCGTCACAGATACGCAGTATTTT	CASSSSVTDTQYF
NA	TRBV2	NA	TRBJ1-4	TGTGCCAGCAGTGGCCCAGGGAGCACTAATGAAAAACTGTTTTTT	CASSGPGSTNEKLFF
NA	TRBV7-2	NA	TRBJ2-4	TGTGCCAGCAGCCCCCTTCTCCCGGGCATTCAGTACTTC	CASSPLLPGIQYF
few	TRBV2	NA	TRBJ2-7	TGTGCCAGCAGTGGTAATCAGGAGCAGTACTTC	CASSGNQEQYF
few	TRBV7-2	TRBD1	TRBJ2-5	TGTGCCAGCAGCCCTCGCTCTTATAGGACAGGGACTCTATCGGAGACCCAGTACTTC	CASSPRSYRTGTLSETQYF
NA	TRBV29-1	TRBD2	TRBJ2-1	TGCAGCGTTTCGCCGGGAGGGGCCTACAATGAGCAGTTCTTC	CSVSPGGAYNEQFF
NA	TRBV18	NA	TRBJ1-6	TGTGCCAGCTCACCCGATCTCCAGGGTTCACCCCTCCACTTT	CASSPDLQGSPLHF
few	TRBV10-3	TRBD1	TRBJ2-1	TGTGCCATCAGGGAGACAGGGGAGCATGAGCAGTTCTTC	CAIRETGEHEQFF
NA	TRBV28	NA	TRBJ2-1	TGTGCCAGCAACTCTGGCGGGGATTACAATGAGCAGTTCTTC	CASNSGGDYNEQFF
many	TRBV15	NA	TRBJ2-4	TGTGCCACCAGCAGAGGGGAGAGGGCCAAAAACATTCAGTACTTC	CATSRGERAKNIQYF
NA	TRBV28	NA	TRBJ2-2	TGTGCCAGCGGGACACCGAACACCGGGGAGCTGTTTTTT	CASGTPNTGELFF
NA	TRBV6-6	NA	TRBJ1-2	TGTGCCAGCAGTTACCCGACCGCCCAGGCTTATGGCTACACCTTC	CASSYPTAQAYGYTF
few	TRBV7-2	NA	TRBJ2-3	TGTGCCAGCAGCTTCTCTGGGCCGGGCACAGATACGCAGTATTTT	CASSFSGPGTDTQYF
few	TRBV10-3	NA	TRBJ2-7	TGTGCCATCAGTGGGACCGACTACGAGCAGTACTTC	CAISGTDYEQYF
NA	TRBV18	TRBD2	TRBJ2-3	TGTGCCAGCTCACCGGGACTAGCGGGAGTAGGAGATACGCAGTATTTT	CASSPGLAGVGDTQYF
NA	TRBV18	NA	TRBJ2-7	TGTGCCAGCTCACCACTCGGACTAATCGGCGACGAGCAGTACTTC	CASSPLGLIGDEQYF
many	TRBV16	NA	TRBJ1-3	TGTGCCAGCAGCCAGGGACCCGCCTATGGAAACACCATATATTTT	CASSQGPAYGNTIYF
NA	TRBV11-3	NA	TRBJ1-2	TGTGCCAGCAGCTTAGGAGGGAACGGCTACACCTTC	CASSLGGNGYTF
few	TRBV27	TRBD2	TRBJ2-1	TGTGCCAGCAGCCCGGGACTAGCGGCCTACAATGAGCAGTTCTTC	CASSPGLAAYNEQFF
few	TRBV27	NA	TRBJ2-3	TGTGCCAGCAGGCGGCTCGAGGGGGGGGTCACAGATACGCAGTATTTT	CASRRLEGGVTDTQYF
NA	TRBV2	TRBD1	TRBJ1-2	TGTGCCAGCCGCCGGGACAGCCTTCTTGGGGGCTACACCTTC	CASRRDSLLGGYTF
few	TRBV5-6	TRBD1	TRBJ2-5	TGTGCCAGCAGCTTGGTGGGAGACAGGGCACAAGAGACCCAGTACTTC	CASSLVGDRAQETQYF
few	TRBV4-1	NA	TRBJ2-7	TGCGCCAGCAGCCAAGATGGCCTAGGAGCGGCTAGCTCCTACGAGCAGTACTTC	CASSQDGLGAASSYEQYF
NA	TRBV6-6	NA	TRBJ2-1	TGTGCCAGCAGTTACTCCTACAGGGCGTTGGCGGATGAGCAGTTCTTC	CASSYSYRALADEQFF
few	TRBV7-2	TRBD2	TRBJ2-5	TGTGCCAGCAGCTCACACACCCTAGCGGGACGGGCCCAGTACTTC	CASSSHTLAGRAQYF
few	TRBV29-1	NA	TRBJ1-5	TGCAGCGTTGGGGCGTCGGATCAGCCCCAGCATTTT	CSVGASDQPQHF
few	TRBV5-1	NA	TRBJ1-2	TGCGCCAGCAGCAGGGACACCGACCGAGATGGCTACACCTTC	CASSRDTDRDGYTF
few	TRBV5-1	NA	TRBJ2-7	TGCGCCAGCAGCACGCGGGGGCTCTCCTACGAGCAGTACTTC	CASSTRGLSYEQYF
NA	TRBV7-3	TRBD1	TRBJ2-7	TGTGCCAGCAGCCTCGCGACAGGGATAGGCGAGCAGTACTTC	CASSLATGIGEQYF
NA	TRBV5-1	TRBD1	TRBJ2-4	TGCGCCAGCAGCCCGGTGGGGACAGAAAACATTCAGTACTTC	CASSPVGTENIQYF
NA	TRBV5-1	NA	TRBJ2-1	TGCGCCAGCAGCTTGCGTCCAGGGGAGGGTAATGAGCAGTTCTTC	CASSLRPGEGNEQFF
few	TRBV27	TRBD1	TRBJ1-2	TGTGCCAGCCACCGGGACAGGGGGCGAGGTGGTGGCTACACCTTC	CASHRDRGRGGGYTF
few	TRBV5-4	TRBD2	TRBJ2-2	TGTGCCAGCAGCACTGGACTAGCGGGAGTAATCACCGGGGAGCTGTTTTTT	CASSTGLAGVITGELFF